This TCR beta chain was recorded in a study of siplizumab effects on memory and regulatory T cells. The CDR3 totals 16 residues. The germline V gene has CDR1 LNHDA and CDR2 SQIVND (reference sequence). Losses at the gene ends were 5 bases for V and 5 bases for J; bases not matched to a gene: 13. Assay used: immunoSEQ multiplex PCR; TCRdb lists only in-frame clones, some missing. The sample yields about 120,000 clones, around 93% seen once. The chain recombines TRBV19 with TRBJ2-7; 9 positions match TRBD1. The source is a human donor in good health. The sequencing sample was made of non-Treg CD4+ T cells sorted from blood. The CDR3 protein is CASSSQGALGGNEQYF. The CDR3 nucleotides read TGTGCCAGTAGTTCACAGGGGGCGCTTGGAGGGAACGAGCAGTACTTC. The full variable domain, its missing parts supplied by reference TRBV19 and TRBJ2-7, is DGGITQSPKYLFRKEGQNVTLSCEQNLNHDAMYWYRQDPGQGLRLIYYSQIVNDFQKGDIAEGYSVSREKKESFPLTVTSAQKNPTAFYLCASSSQGALGGNEQYFGPGTRLTVT.